The source of this T cell receptor beta chain is a study of long-term antiretroviral therapy in people with HIV. Study-level findings and limits: Possibly under older ART regimens, blood was drawn between the mid-2000s and the late 2010s. Diversity remained lower than transplant donor controls, even though it increased after ART. Controls exceeded HIV repertoires in CDR3 length range.

The libraries were made with immunoSEQ v3.0 at survey level. Per sample, sequencing targeted roughly 40,000-55,000 T-cell genomes. This table comes from immunoSEQ multiplex PCR, and its TCRdb copy is limited to in-frame clones, with some not included. This table has more than 25,000 clones, roughly 80% appearing once. With respect to this clone: The antigen is undetermined.

Germline V gene sequence: CDR1 SEHNR, CDR2 FQNEAQ (reference sequence). Losses at the gene ends were 4 bases for V and 0 bases for J; bases not matched to a gene: 12. The length of the CDR3 is 19 residues. The V call is TRBV7-9, the J call TRBJ2-1; 10 bases fit TRBD2. This receptor was identified in a man aged 35-49 years with HIV. This specimen consisted of unsorted PBMCs, obtained 3 years after starting antiretroviral therapy. The CDR3 sequence: CASSWGGLAGVSSYNEQFF. The DNA for the CDR3 is TGTGCCAGCAGCTGGGGGGGGCTAGCGGGGGTTTCCTCCTACAATGAGCAGTTCTTC.